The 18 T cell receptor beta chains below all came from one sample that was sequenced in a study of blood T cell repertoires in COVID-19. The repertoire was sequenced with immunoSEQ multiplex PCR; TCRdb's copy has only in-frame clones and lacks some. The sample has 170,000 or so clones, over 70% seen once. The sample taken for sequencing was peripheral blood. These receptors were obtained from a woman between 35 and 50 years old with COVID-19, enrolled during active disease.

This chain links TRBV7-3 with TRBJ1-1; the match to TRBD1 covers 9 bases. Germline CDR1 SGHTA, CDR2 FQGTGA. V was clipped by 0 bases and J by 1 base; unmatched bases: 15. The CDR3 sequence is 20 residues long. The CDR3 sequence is CASSLTSLGLQGAQNTEAFF. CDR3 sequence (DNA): TGTGCCAGCAGCTTAACGTCCCTGGGGTTACAGGGGGCTCAGAACACTGAAGCTTTCTTT.

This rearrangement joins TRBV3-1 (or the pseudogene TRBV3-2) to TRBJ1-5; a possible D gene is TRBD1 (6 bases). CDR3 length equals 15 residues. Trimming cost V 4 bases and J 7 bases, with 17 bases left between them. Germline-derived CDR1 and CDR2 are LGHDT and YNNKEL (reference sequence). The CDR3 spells CASSPGVGALQPQHF. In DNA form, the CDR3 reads TGTGCCAGCAGCCCAGGGGTAGGGGCTTTACAGCCCCAGCATTTT.

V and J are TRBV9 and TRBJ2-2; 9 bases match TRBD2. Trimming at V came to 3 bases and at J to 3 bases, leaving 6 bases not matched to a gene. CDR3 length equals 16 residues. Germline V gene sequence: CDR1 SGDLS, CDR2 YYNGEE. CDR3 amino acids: CASSARAGGDTGELFF. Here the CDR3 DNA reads TGTGCCAGCAGCGCCCGGGCGGGAGGGGACACCGGGGAGCTGTTTTTT.

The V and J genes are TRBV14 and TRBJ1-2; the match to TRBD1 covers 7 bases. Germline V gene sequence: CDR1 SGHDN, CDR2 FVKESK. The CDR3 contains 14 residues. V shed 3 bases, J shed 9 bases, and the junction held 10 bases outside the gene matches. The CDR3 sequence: CASSHGGGYRSYTF. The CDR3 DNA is TGTGCCAGCAGCCATGGAGGGGGCTATAGAAGCTACACCTTC.

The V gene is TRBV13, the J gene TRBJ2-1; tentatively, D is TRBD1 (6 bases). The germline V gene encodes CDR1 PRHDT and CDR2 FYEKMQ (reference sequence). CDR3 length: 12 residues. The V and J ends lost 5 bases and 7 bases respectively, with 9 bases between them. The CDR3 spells CASSRQENEQFF. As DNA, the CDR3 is TGTGCCAGCAGCCGACAGGAGAATGAGCAGTTCTTC.

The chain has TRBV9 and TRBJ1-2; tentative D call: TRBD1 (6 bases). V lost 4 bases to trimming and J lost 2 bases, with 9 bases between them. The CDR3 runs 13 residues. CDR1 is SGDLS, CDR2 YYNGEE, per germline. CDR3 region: CASSPDRNYGYTF. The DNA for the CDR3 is TGTGCCAGCAGCCCCGACAGGAACTATGGCTACACCTTC.

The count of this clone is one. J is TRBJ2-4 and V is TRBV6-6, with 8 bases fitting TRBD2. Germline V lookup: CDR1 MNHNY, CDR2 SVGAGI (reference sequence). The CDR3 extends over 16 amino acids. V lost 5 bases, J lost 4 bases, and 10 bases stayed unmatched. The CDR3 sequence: CASSPDMAGGKNIQYF. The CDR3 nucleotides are TGTGCCAGCAGTCCCGACATGGCGGGAGGTAAAAACATTCAGTACTTC.

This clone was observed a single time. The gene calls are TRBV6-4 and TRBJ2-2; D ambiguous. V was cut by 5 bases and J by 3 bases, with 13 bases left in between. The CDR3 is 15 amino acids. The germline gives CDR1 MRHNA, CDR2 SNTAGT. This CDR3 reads CASSSQELDTGELFF. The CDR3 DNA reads TGTGCCAGCAGTTCACAAGAGCTAGACACCGGGGAGCTGTTTTTT.

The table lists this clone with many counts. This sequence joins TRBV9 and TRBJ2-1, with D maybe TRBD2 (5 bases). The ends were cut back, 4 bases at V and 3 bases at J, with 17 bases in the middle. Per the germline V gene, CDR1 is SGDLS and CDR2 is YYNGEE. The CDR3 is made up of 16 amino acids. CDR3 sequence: CASSLQTSIGYNEQFF. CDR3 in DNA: TGTGCCAGCAGCCTACAAACTAGTATCGGCTACAATGAGCAGTTCTTC.

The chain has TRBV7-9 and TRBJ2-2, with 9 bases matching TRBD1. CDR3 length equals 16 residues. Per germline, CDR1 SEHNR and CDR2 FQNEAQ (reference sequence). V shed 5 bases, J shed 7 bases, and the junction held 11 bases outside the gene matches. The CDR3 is CASSLPSGTGHGELFF. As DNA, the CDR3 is TGTGCCAGCAGCCTCCCTTCTGGGACAGGGCACGGGGAGCTGTTTTTT.

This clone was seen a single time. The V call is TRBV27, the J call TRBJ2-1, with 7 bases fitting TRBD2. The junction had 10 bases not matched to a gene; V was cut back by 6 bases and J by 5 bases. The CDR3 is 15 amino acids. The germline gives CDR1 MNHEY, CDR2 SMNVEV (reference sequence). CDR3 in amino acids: CASSRALADHNEQFF. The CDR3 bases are TGTGCCAGCAGCAGGGCGCTAGCGGATCACAATGAGCAGTTCTTC.

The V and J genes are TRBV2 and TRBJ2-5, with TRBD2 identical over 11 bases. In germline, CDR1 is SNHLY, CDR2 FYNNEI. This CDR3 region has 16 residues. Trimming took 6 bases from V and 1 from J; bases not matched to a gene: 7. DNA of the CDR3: TGTGCCAGCAGATCAGTAGGGACTAGCGGCCAAGAGACCCAGTACTTC. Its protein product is CASRSVGTSGQETQYF.

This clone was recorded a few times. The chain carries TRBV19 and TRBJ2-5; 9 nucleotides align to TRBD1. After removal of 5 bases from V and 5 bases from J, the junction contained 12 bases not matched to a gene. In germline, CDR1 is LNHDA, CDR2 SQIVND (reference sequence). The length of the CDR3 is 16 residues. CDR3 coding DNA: TGTGCCAGTAGTGTGGGGATAACAGGGGGCAGGGAGACCCAGTACTTC. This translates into CASSVGITGGRETQYF.

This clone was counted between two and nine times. CDR3 amino acids: CAISLQGNSYEQYF. CDR3 coding DNA: TGTGCCATCAGTTTACAGGGAAACTCCTACGAGCAGTACTTC. The chain has TRBV10-3 and TRBJ2-7, with D maybe TRBD1 (6 bases). Trimming removed 5 bases from V and 0 bases from J, with 11 bases in between. Germline CDR1 and CDR2: ENHRY and SYGVKD. The CDR3 has 14 amino acids.

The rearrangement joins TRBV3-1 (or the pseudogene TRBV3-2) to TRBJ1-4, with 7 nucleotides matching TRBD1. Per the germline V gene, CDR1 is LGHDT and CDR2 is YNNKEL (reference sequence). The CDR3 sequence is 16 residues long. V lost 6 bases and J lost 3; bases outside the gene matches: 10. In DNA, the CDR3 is TGTGCCAGCAGGCCCACCACCGGGACAGCTAATGAAAAACTGTTTTTT. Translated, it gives CASRPTTGTANEKLFF.

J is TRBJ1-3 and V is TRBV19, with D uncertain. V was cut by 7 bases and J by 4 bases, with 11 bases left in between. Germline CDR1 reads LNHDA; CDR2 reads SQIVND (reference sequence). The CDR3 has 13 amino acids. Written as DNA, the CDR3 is TGTGCCAGTACCCCCGGGTTCGGAAACACCATATATTTT. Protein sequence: CASTPGFGNTIYF.

CDR3 nucleotides: TGTGCCAGCAGCTTGGCCGACCAAGAGACCCAGTACTTC. Translated, it gives CASSLADQETQYF. The chain links TRBV5-6 to TRBJ2-5; no reliable D call. The CDR3 totals 13 residues. Germline V gives CDR1 SGHDT, CDR2 YYEEEE. The V end was cut by 0 bases, the J end by 0 bases, with 3 bases between.

The CDR3 is CASSHGTGGNYGYTF. For the CDR3, the DNA is TGCGCCAGCAGCCACGGGACAGGGGGTAACTATGGCTACACCTTC. The rearrangement joins TRBV5-1 to TRBJ1-2; 11 nucleotides line up with TRBD1. Germline trimming cut 4 bases from V and 1 base from J; bases unmatched to any gene: 3. The germline CDR1 and CDR2 sequences are SGHRS and YFSETQ. The CDR3 length is 15 residues. Full variable domain (rest looked up from reference TRBV5-1 and TRBJ1-2): KAGVTQTPRYLIKTRGQQVTLSCSPISGHRSVSWYQQTPGQGLQFLFEYFSETQRNKGNFPGRFSGRQFSNSRSEMNVSTLELGDSALYLCASSHGTGGNYGYTFGSGTRLTVV.